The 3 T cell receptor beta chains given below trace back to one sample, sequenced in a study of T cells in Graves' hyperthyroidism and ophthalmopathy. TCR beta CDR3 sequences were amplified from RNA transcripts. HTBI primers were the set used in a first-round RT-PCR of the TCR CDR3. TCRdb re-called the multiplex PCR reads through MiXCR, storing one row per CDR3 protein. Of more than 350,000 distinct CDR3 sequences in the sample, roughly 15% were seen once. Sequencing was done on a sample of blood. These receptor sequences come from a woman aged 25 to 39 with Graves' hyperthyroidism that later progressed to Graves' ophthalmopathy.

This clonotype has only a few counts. CDR3 residues: CASSSGPPNEQFF. As DNA, the CDR3 is TGTGCCAGCAGCTCTGGACCTCCCAATGAGCAGTTCTTC. V usage is TRBV7-9 and J usage is TRBJ2-1; D remains unclear. The CDR3 extends over 13 amino acids. Between the trimmed V and J ends, which lost 4 bases and 6 bases, there was a span of 10 bases. Germline V CDR1 and CDR2: SEHNR, FQNEAQ (reference sequence).

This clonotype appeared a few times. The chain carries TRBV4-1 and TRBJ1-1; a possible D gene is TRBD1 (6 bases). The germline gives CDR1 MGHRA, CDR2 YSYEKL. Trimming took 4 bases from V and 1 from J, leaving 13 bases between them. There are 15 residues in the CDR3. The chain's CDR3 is CASSRHRAANTEAFF. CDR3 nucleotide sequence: TGCGCCAGCAGCCGCCACAGGGCGGCGAACACTGAAGCTTTCTTT.

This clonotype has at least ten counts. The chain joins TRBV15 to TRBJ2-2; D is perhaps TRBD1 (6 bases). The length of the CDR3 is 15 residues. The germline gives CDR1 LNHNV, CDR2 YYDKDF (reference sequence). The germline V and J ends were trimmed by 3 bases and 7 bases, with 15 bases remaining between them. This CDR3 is CATSRTDRRNGELFF. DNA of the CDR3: TGTGCCACCAGCAGGACGGACAGAAGAAACGGGGAGCTGTTTTTT.